In this sample, the clone carrying this T cell receptor (beta chain) turned up once. Antigen specificity is unknown. PBMCs were isolated at a quantity of at least 6 million per sample. The data derive from a study of blood T cells in healthy people across ages. Findings and limits, study-wide: When set beside aged donors, long-lived donors presented more naive CD4+ cells and higher diversity. While age rose, TCR beta diversity per million T cells dropped in a roughly linear way.

The germline CDR1 and CDR2 sequences are SGHRS and YFSETQ. The CDR3 is 13 amino acids. Trimming at V came to 5 bases and at J to 6 bases, leaving 3 bases not matched to a gene. A second PCR, run for roughly 7 to 11 cycles, used a sample-barcoded 5' primer plus a J-beta primer mix. Template switching added a 12-random-nucleotide identifier to every cDNA molecule. MiXCR, run by TCRdb on the 5' RACE reads, gives a single entry per CDR3 protein. The sample shows around 1.7 million distinct CDR3 sequences, roughly 28% of them seen only once. The genes are TRBV5-1 and TRBJ2-2, with 8 positions matching TRBD1. The material sequenced was blood. The sequence was obtained from a woman in her thirties in good health. Written as DNA, the CDR3 is TGCGCCAGCAGTGACAGGGGAGCCGGGGAGCTGTTTTTT. Its protein is CASSDRGAGELFF.